These T cell receptor beta chains were read from a single sample in a study of patients and donors after allogeneic stem cell transplantation. TCRdb analysed the RT-PCR reads with MiXCR anew, one entry per CDR3 protein. The sample carries roughly 250,000 distinct CDR3 sequences, less than 15% recorded once. The sequencing sample was made of blood, either unsorted or a sorted T cell fraction (not recorded which). The receptors were gathered from a human donor who was either an allogeneic HSCT recipient or a stem cell or donor lymphocyte infusion donor (not recorded which). It is not recorded whose cells these are; they may come from a transplant donor. Each CDR3 is given with its conserved first and last residue.

v_call: TRBV20-1
cdr3_length: 17
cdr3_aa: CSARGAGLAGGSHTQYF

v_call: TRBV6-1
cdr3_length: 13
cdr3_aa: CASMSLGSYEQYF

v_call: TRBV3-1
cdr3_length: 15
cdr3_aa: CASSQAFVGPYEQYF

v_call: TRBV5-4
cdr3_length: 13
cdr3_aa: CASSLGGGMTQYF

v_call: TRBV5-4
cdr3_length: 15
cdr3_aa: CASSLGLALHNEQFF

v_call: TRBV9
cdr3_length: 18
cdr3_aa: CASSPRLILGRAYHEQFF

v_call: TRBV20-1
cdr3_length: 13
cdr3_aa: CSARLEGAGELFF

v_call: TRBV15
cdr3_length: 15
cdr3_aa: CATVLAGGSYNEQFF

v_call: TRBV20-1
cdr3_length: 13
cdr3_aa: CSARAGTSGEQFF

v_call: TRBV4-1
cdr3_length: 13
cdr3_aa: CASSQGSGGKLFF

v_call: TRBV7-2
cdr3_length: 12
cdr3_aa: CASSFPGSLPHF

v_call: TRBV19
cdr3_length: 14
cdr3_aa: CASSIGREGTEAFF

v_call: TRBV19
cdr3_length: 15
cdr3_aa: CASSPTGAGTTEAFF

v_call: TRBV5-5
cdr3_length: 13
cdr3_aa: CASSLAVNTEAFF

v_call: TRBV4-2
cdr3_length: 14
cdr3_aa: CASSQEGGNTEAFF

v_call: TRBV20-1
cdr3_length: 15
cdr3_aa: CSPEGGHSGANVLTF

v_call: TRBV5-6
cdr3_length: 16
cdr3_aa: CASSYLSGGPGNEQFF

v_call: TRBV18
cdr3_length: 15
cdr3_aa: CASSFSGGSLGEAFF

v_call: TRBV5-6
cdr3_length: 15
cdr3_aa: CASSRETGISYEQYF

v_call: TRBV12-3/TRBV12-4
cdr3_length: 16
cdr3_aa: CASTHGGITSTDTQYF

v_call: TRBV7-3
cdr3_length: 13
cdr3_aa: CASSSTGKDTQYF

v_call: TRBV7-6
cdr3_length: 15
cdr3_aa: CASSLATGWDQPQHF

v_call: TRBV20-1
cdr3_length: 14
cdr3_aa: CSAREESFSRIGFF

v_call: TRBV4-3
cdr3_length: 17
cdr3_aa: CASIWGSRRSSYNEQFF

v_call: TRBV21-1
cdr3_length: 13
cdr3_aa: CASSKDSSYEQCF

v_call: TRBV4-1
cdr3_length: 16
cdr3_aa: CASSQRKAATNEKLFF

v_call: TRBV19
cdr3_length: 12
cdr3_aa: CASSIQPHEQYF

v_call: TRBV30
cdr3_length: 13
cdr3_aa: CAWSAGPDQPQHF

v_call: TRBV10-2
cdr3_length: 13
cdr3_aa: CASSEAQGMTQYF

v_call: TRBV6-1
cdr3_length: 15
cdr3_aa: CASRASGGAIDTQYF

v_call: TRBV3-1
cdr3_length: 15
cdr3_aa: CASSRFSGSTDTQYF

v_call: TRBV24-1
cdr3_length: 15
cdr3_aa: CATSDPAGPYNEQFF

v_call: TRBV3-1
cdr3_length: 16
cdr3_aa: CASSLTGTGTGEKLFF

v_call: TRBV7-2
cdr3_length: 14
cdr3_aa: CASSPRVLSEKLFF

v_call: TRBV6-5
cdr3_length: 14
cdr3_aa: CASSYSYAEYGYTF

v_call: TRBV5-6
cdr3_length: 14
cdr3_aa: CASSLPVRTTEAFF

v_call: TRBV6-1
cdr3_length: 15
cdr3_aa: CASSEGGRDNEKLFF

v_call: TRBV30
cdr3_length: 15
cdr3_aa: CAWSVAPNSYNEQFF

v_call: TRBV18
cdr3_length: 16
cdr3_aa: CASSLQAGLNTDTQYF

v_call: TRBV9
cdr3_length: 13
cdr3_aa: CASSVGLFTEAFF

v_call: TRBV9
cdr3_length: 14
cdr3_aa: CASSFLGGTDTQYF

v_call: TRBV3-1
cdr3_length: 12
cdr3_aa: CASSQLNTEAFF

v_call: TRBV4-1
cdr3_length: 16
cdr3_aa: CASSRDVAGGNEKLFF

v_call: TRBV20-1
cdr3_length: 16
cdr3_aa: CSARDDVGQVYDGYTF

v_call: TRBV12-3/TRBV12-4
cdr3_length: 13
cdr3_aa: CASSFKPNTEAFF

v_call: TRBV6-1
cdr3_length: 17
cdr3_aa: CASSEGLTSWVSNEQFF

v_call: TRBV14
cdr3_length: 14
cdr3_aa: CASSLDADSYEQYF

v_call: TRBV20-1
cdr3_length: 17
cdr3_aa: CSARVTVAGGRNNEQFF

v_call: TRBV9
cdr3_length: 14
cdr3_aa: CASSVSSSLGEQFF

v_call: TRBV12-3/TRBV12-4
cdr3_length: 15
cdr3_aa: CASSLSGGAGETQYF